The source of this T cell receptor beta chain is a study of cytomegalovirus exposure and HLA in healthy donors. Use of 60 Vbeta and 13 Jbeta primers characterized the PCR. Assay used: immunoSEQ multiplex PCR; TCRdb lists only in-frame clones, some missing. The sample carries 120,000 or so clones, just over 75% recorded once. Donors were nominally healthy when sampled, though unrecorded immune exposures were likely. With 5 bases removed from V and 5 bases from J, the gap between germline ends came to 17 bases. The CDR3 runs 15 residues. CDR1 MDHEN and CDR2 SYDVKM come from the germline V gene. The clonotype comes from a young man in good health and CMV-seropositive. Sequencing input: PBMCs. The genes are TRBV28 and TRBJ2-3; D is ambiguous. CDR3 nucleotides: TGTGCCAGCAGTCTATCACAGTATTCGGTAGATACGCAGTATTTT. Amino acids: CASSLSQYSVDTQYF.